Below, 20 T cell receptor beta chains from the same sample are listed, as sequenced in a study of chemoradiotherapy in HPV16-positive cancers. TCRdb's table, derived via immunoSEQ multiplex PCR, lists solely in-frame clones and lacks some. The table lists about 29,000 clones, 91% of them singletons. Specimen: blood, collected from a patient who underwent chemoradiotherapy. The receptors here all came from a human donor with HPV-associated anogenital cancer.

V is TRBV29-1 and J is TRBJ2-3; 12 nucleotides line up with TRBD2. The germline V gene encodes CDR1 SQVTM and CDR2 ANQGSEA. The CDR3 consists of 18 residues. V dropped 1 base and J dropped 2; count of bases not matched to a gene: 10. CDR3 DNA: TGCAGCGTTGAAGTTTGGTCTAGCGGGAGGGCCTACACAGATACGCAGTATTTT. Translated, it gives CSVEVWSSGRAYTDTQYF.

The chain employs TRBV12-2 and TRBJ1-5; the table assigns TRBD1, which was not confirmed against the DNA. TRBV12-2 is annotated as a pseudogene. CDR3 length: 14 amino acids. The chain's CDR3 is CASRPDRRHQPQHF. The CDR3 DNA follows: TGTGCAAGTCGTCCCGACAGGCGCCATCAGCCCCAGCATTTT.

CDR3 residues: CASSAWGNTEAFF. Written as DNA, the CDR3 is TGTGCCAGCAGTGCCTGGGGGAACACTGAAGCTTTCTTT. This chain connects TRBV2 to TRBJ1-1; no clear D. The CDR3 runs 13 residues. V was cut by 4 bases and J by 1 base, with 7 bases left in between. The germline gives CDR1 SNHLY, CDR2 FYNNEI.

The chain uses TRBV9 and TRBJ2-3; tentatively, D is TRBD1 (6 bases). The CDR3 sequence is 15 residues long. V dropped 1 base and J dropped 0 bases, with 9 bases sitting between them. Per the germline V gene, CDR1 is SGDLS and CDR2 is YYNGEE. The CDR3 nucleotides are TGTGCCAGCAGCGTAACAGGGCAGAGCACAGATACGCAGTATTTT. Its protein is CASSVTGQSTDTQYF.

The chain joins TRBV5-4 to TRBJ1-2; 9 nucleotides agree with TRBD1. After removal of 3 bases from V and 3 bases from J, the junction contained 3 bases not matched to a gene. The CDR3 runs to 14 residues. Per germline, CDR1 SGHNT and CDR2 YYREEE (reference sequence). DNA for the CDR3: TGTGCCAGCAGCTCCCGACAGGGGGACTATGGCTACACCTTC. Translating gives CASSSRQGDYGYTF.

The chain couples TRBV9 to TRBJ1-2, with D perhaps matching TRBD1 (5 bases). Germline loops: CDR1 SGDLS, CDR2 YYNGEE. Deletions cut 2 bases from V and 1 base from J, with 6 bases between. The CDR3 totals 13 residues. The CDR3 sequence: CASSVDSNYGYTF. In DNA form, the CDR3 reads TGTGCCAGCAGCGTTGACAGTAACTATGGCTACACCTTC.

The chain carries TRBV5-1 and TRBJ2-7; possibly TRBD2 for D (7 bases). This CDR3 is built from 17 residues. Germline assignment: CDR1 SGHRS and CDR2 YFSETQ. V lost 0 bases and J lost 2, with 18 bases in between. The CDR3 DNA follows: TGCGCCAGCAGCTTGGCAGGGGCTAGCGGTAGCGCCTACGAGCAGTACTTC. Encoded protein: CASSLAGASGSAYEQYF.

V and J are TRBV5-1 and TRBJ1-4, with TRBD1 matching 8 bases. CDR1 SGHRS and CDR2 YFSETQ come from the germline V gene. The CDR3 runs to 14 residues. V shed 4 bases and J 4 bases; nucleotides not matched to a gene: 3. CDR3 sequence reads: CASSIGQGNEKLFF. The DNA for the CDR3 is TGCGCCAGCAGCATAGGACAGGGTAATGAAAAACTGTTTTTT.

The chain employs TRBV2 and TRBJ2-1, with 13 bases fitting TRBD2. The junction had 6 bases not matched to a gene; V was cut back by 5 bases and J by 2 bases. Per the germline V gene, CDR1 is SNHLY and CDR2 is FYNNEI. This CDR3 has 17 residues. The CDR3 protein is CASSKYGTSGTYNEQFF. For the CDR3, the DNA is TGTGCCAGCAGTAAATACGGGACTAGCGGGACCTACAATGAGCAGTTCTTC.

The chain is built from TRBV7-2 and TRBJ2-3; 11 nucleotides match TRBD2. The CDR3 runs 15 residues. The ends lost 4 bases at V and 5 bases at J; junction bases unmatched: 5. The germline V gene has CDR1 SGHTA and CDR2 FQGNSA. The CDR3 sequence: CASSYSGGGVDTQYF. For the CDR3, the DNA is TGTGCCAGCAGCTATAGCGGGGGGGGTGTAGATACGCAGTATTTT.

CDR3 nucleotides: TGTGCCACCTGGGACAGGCCCTACGAGCAGTACTTC. Translating it yields CATWDRPYEQYF. This sequence joins TRBV6-1 and TRBJ2-7, with 8 bases aligning to TRBD1. Germline V lookup: CDR1 MNHNS, CDR2 SASEGT. The CDR3 loop spans 12 amino acids. With V trimmed by 10 bases and J by 2 bases, 4 bases remained unmatched.

The chain has TRBV30 and TRBJ2-6; D remains unclear. The CDR3 has 15 residues. Germline V gene data show CDR1 as GTSNPN and CDR2 as SVGIG (reference sequence). The V and J ends lost 0 bases and 3 bases respectively, with 9 bases between them. The CDR3 DNA follows: TGTGCCTGGAGTGTCTGGCTCGGTGGGGCCAACGTCCTGACTTTC. Translation: CAWSVWLGGANVLTF.

V and J are TRBV7-8 and TRBJ2-1; D is ambiguous. V lost 5 bases and J 3 bases, leaving 14 bases between the germline ends. The length of the CDR3 is 15 residues. Looked up from germline, CDR1 is SGHVS and CDR2 is FQNEAQ. This chain's CDR3 is CASSIKTISYNEQFF. The CDR3 DNA reads as TGTGCCAGCAGCATAAAGACAATTAGCTACAATGAGCAGTTCTTC.

V and J are TRBV28 and TRBJ1-5, with D uncertain. Per the germline V gene, CDR1 is MDHEN and CDR2 is SYDVKM. V lost 5 bases, J lost 6 bases, and 14 bases lay in between. The CDR3 loop spans 14 amino acids. CDR3 bases: TGTGCCAGCAGTCGAGGTGGCGAGGCTCAGCCCCAGCATTTT. This gives the protein CASSRGGEAQPQHF. Supplemented by reference TRBV28 and TRBJ1-5, the full variable domain reads DVKVTQSSRYLVKRTGEKVFLECVQDMDHENMFWYRQDPGLGLRLIYFSYDVKMKEKGDIPEGYSVSREKKERFSLILESASTNQTSMYLCASSRGGEAQPQHFGDGTRLSIL.

The CDR3 DNA reads TGTGCCAGCTCACCACCGAACGGGGTCAGCACAGATACGCAGTATTTT. Encoded protein: CASSPPNGVSTDTQYF. The chain employs TRBV18 and TRBJ2-3, with TRBD2 as a possible D gene (5 bases). The length of the CDR3 is 16 residues. CDR1 is KGHSH, CDR2 LQKENI, per germline. Trimming removed 0 bases from V and 0 bases from J, with 10 bases in between.

This clone was picked up one time. The V and J genes are TRBV7-9 and TRBJ1-1; D possibly corresponds to TRBD1 (6 bases). The CDR3 has 13 residues. The germline gives CDR1 SEHNR, CDR2 FQNEAQ (reference sequence). Trimming shortened V by 2 bases and J by 8 bases, and 12 bases separated the two germline ends. The CDR3 DNA is TGTGCCAGCAGCTTAAACGAGGGGGGCGAAGCTTTCTTT. It is translated as CASSLNEGGEAFF.

The chain couples TRBV2 to TRBJ1-6, with TRBD1 as a possible D gene (5 bases). Germline CDR1 SNHLY, CDR2 FYNNEI. There are 13 residues in the CDR3. Trimming cost V 5 bases and J 8 bases, with 10 bases left between them. As DNA, the CDR3 is TGTGCCAGCAGTCAGGACACATATTCACCCCTCCACTTT. Translation gives CASSQDTYSPLHF.

The CDR3 loop is CASSVRGNPQETQYF. The CDR3 DNA reads TGTGCCAGCAGCGTGAGGGGGAATCCTCAAGAGACCCAGTACTTC. The chain joins TRBV9 to TRBJ2-5; maybe TRBD1 (6 bases). V lost 2 bases to trimming and J lost 2 bases, with 13 bases between them. This CDR3 has 15 amino acids. The V gene's germline CDR1 is SGDLS and CDR2 YYNGEE.

V is TRBV4-1 and J is TRBJ1-5, with TRBD1 as a possible D gene (5 bases). The CDR3 is 16 amino acids. The germline gives CDR1 MGHRA, CDR2 YSYEKL. V gave up 0 bases and J gave up 0 bases, with 9 bases separating them. The CDR3 here is CASSQEGGHSNQPQHF. In DNA, the CDR3 is TGCGCCAGCAGCCAAGAGGGTGGACATAGCAATCAGCCCCAGCATTTT.

This chain joins TRBV7-9 and TRBJ1-1, with D maybe TRBD1 (5 bases). Germline lookup yields CDR1 SEHNR and CDR2 FQNEAQ (reference sequence). This CDR3 is 13 amino acids long. V lost 5 bases and J lost 6, with 13 bases in between. CDR3 sequence reads: CASSPGRGAEAFF. The CDR3 coding sequence is TGTGCCAGCAGCCCCGGGAGGGGTGCTGAAGCTTTCTTT.